The present TCR beta chain was sequenced within a study of T cell responses to AZD1222 COVID-19 vaccine listed by TCRdb under 2021. About the full investigation: AZD1222 recipients whose second dose came at about 4 weeks and those whose second dose came at about 12 weeks were combined into one group, since spike-specific TCR depth and breadth did not differ between the two schedules. Trial participants were enrolled into age subgroups of 18-55, 56-69 and 70-plus years, which contained 148, 28 and 57 TCR-sequenced participants, respectively. TCR sequencing covered fewer than 250 trial participants: 200 to 210 given two doses of AZD1222 and 26 given two doses of MenACWY control vaccine. Broader findings and caveats from the paper: CD4 TCRs associated with the vaccine covered the entire spike protein, and the dominant responses were in regions 160-218 and 743-854. Only five to seven AZD1222 recipients were SARS-CoV-2 seropositive at baseline, limiting conclusions about previously exposed vaccinees. After two AZD1222 doses, both the breadth and the depth of spike-specific TCRs were significantly higher than at day 0 and than in MenACWY recipients. Because no day 14 peak-response samples were available, the repertoires could be characterized only after the peak T cell response. Nearly half of unique spike-specific TCRs reportedly recognized epitopes outside regions mutated in the B.1.351 and B.1.1.7 variants. Participants were mostly white British, with more females than males. The authors suggested clonal diversity may have been underestimated. The 56-69-year group was small, and its depth increase did not reach significance, likely because of low power.

The CDR3 regions of human TCRbeta chains were subjected to immunosequencing. Under the source paper's analysis protocol: Repertoire TCRs were matched against a reference library of SARS-CoV-2-specific TCRs generated with the MIRA antigen-specificity platform. Breadth was defined as the fraction of unique TCRs that were SARS-CoV-2-associated. Depth was defined as the fraction of total T cells that were SARS-CoV-2-associated. Using the MIRA data, every spike-specific TCR was mapped to the spike region that the TCR reacted to and assigned to either a CD4 or a CD8 class. Log10-transformed breadth and depth values were compared by one-way ANOVA with Sidak's multiple comparisons tests. TCRdb took over this immuneACCESS table, retaining in-frame rearrangements with V and J assigned. Such tables are incomplete; in checked studies, under half of the missing clones stem from an unresolved V gene, and the remainder is unexplained. The D gene and trimming were derived from the DNA, and the V and J assignments and clone size from that table. This sample holds approximately 76,000 clones; roughly 82% were observed only once. 2.5% to 3% of the sample comes from the top ten.

Via the germline V gene, CDR1 is MRHNA and CDR2 SNTAGT. The CDR3, from cysteine to phenylalanine, totals 17 residues. CDR3 DNA is the only sequence kept; it has 51 bases, read in frame from the first base. V and J are trimmed by 2 bases and 2 bases, and the gene matches miss 7 bases of the junction. Reading the label with the study, this specimen's time point is: baseline before first vaccination. Vaccinee samples were obtained from the UK trials COV001 and COV002, which included a single-blind randomized controlled phase 2/3 trial of AZD1222 (ChAdOx1 nCoV-19) in healthy adults. For TCRbeta chain sequencing, PBMC samples were collected from trial participants at day 0 and at day 28 after the second dose. Turning to this clone: Its antigen specificity is not known. Base quality data are lacking; no much larger clone is found one base away.

This specimen consisted of peripheral blood, obtained on day 0 of AZD1222 vaccination. The receptor chain draws on TRBV6-4 and TRBJ1-2, and TRBD1 matches 11 of the central bases. The receptor was derived from an adult in good health. The base sequence is TGTGCCAGCAGTGACCTGGGACAGGGGGACCGAAACTATGGCTACACCTTC. The resulting protein is CASSDLGQGDRNYGYTF.